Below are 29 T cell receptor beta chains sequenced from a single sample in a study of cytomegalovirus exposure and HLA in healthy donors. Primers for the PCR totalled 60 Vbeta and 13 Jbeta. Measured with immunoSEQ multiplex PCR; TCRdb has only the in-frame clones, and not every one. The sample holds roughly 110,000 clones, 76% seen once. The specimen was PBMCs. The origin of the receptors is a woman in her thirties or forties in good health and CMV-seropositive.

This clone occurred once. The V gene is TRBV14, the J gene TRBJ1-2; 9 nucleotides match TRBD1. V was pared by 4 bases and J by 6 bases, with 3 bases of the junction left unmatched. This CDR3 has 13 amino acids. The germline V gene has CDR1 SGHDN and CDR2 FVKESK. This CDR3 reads CASSRTGEHGYTF. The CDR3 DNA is TGTGCCAGCAGCCGGACAGGGGAGCATGGCTACACCTTC.

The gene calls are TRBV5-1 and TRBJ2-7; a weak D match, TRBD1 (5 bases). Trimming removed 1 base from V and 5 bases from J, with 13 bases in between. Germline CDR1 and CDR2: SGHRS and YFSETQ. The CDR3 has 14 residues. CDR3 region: CASSLTMGRDEQYF. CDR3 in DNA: TGCGCCAGCAGCTTGACCATGGGCAGGGACGAGCAGTACTTC.

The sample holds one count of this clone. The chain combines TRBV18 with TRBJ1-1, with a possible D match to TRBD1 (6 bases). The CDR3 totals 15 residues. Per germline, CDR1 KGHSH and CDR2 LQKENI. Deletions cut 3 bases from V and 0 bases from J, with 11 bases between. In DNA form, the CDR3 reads TGTGCCAGCTCACCTTTAGGACAGATGAACACTGAAGCTTTCTTT. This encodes CASSPLGQMNTEAFF.

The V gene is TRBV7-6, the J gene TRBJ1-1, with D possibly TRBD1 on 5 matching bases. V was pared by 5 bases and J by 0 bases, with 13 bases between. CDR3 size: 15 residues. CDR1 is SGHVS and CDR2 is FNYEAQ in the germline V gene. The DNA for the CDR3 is TGTGCCAGCAGCCCGAGGCAGGGCTTGAACACTGAAGCTTTCTTT. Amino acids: CASSPRQGLNTEAFF.

The CDR3 sequence: CASSEIGQRAEAFF. CDR3 in DNA: TGTGCCAGCAGTGAAATAGGTCAGCGGGCTGAAGCTTTCTTT. V gene TRBV6-1 combines with J gene TRBJ1-1; D uncertain. CDR3 size: 14 residues. The V gene lost 2 bases and the J gene lost 6 bases, with 13 bases spanning the gap. Germline V CDR1 and CDR2: MNHNS, SASEGT.

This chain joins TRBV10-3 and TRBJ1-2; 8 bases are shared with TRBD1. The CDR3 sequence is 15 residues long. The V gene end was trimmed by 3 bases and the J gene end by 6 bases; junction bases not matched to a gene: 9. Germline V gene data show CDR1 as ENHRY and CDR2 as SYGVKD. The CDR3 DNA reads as TGTGCCATCAGTGAAGTAGGAGGACAGGGCCATGGCTACACCTTC. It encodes CAISEVGGQGHGYTF.

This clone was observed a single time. The CDR3 nucleotides are TGTGCCAGTGAGACAGGAAGAAACACTGAAGCTTTCTTT. Translation: CASETGRNTEAFF. The gene calls are TRBV19 and TRBJ1-1, with D perhaps TRBD1 (6 bases). Germline V gene lookup returns CDR1 LNHDA and CDR2 SQIVND (reference sequence). The CDR3 totals 13 residues. With 8 bases removed from V and 2 bases from J, the gap between germline ends came to 12 bases.

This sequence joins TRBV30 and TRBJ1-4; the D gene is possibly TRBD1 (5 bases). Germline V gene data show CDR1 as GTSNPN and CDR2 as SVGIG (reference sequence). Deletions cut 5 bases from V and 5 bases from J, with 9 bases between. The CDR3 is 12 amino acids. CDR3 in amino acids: CAWSRQNEKLFF. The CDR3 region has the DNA TGTGCCTGGTCCCGACAGAATGAAAAACTGTTTTTT.

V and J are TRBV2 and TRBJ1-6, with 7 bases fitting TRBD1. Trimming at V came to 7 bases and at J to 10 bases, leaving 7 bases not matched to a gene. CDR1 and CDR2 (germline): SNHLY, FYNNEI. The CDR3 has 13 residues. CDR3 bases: TGTGCCAGCAATACAGGGGTGGGGTCACCCCTCCACTTT. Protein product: CASNTGVGSPLHF.

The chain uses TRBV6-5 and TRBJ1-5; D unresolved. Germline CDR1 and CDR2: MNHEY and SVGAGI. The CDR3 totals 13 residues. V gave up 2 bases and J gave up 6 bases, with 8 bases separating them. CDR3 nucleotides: TGTGCCAGCAGTTACGCGGGGAGTCAGCCCCAGCATTTT. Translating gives CASSYAGSQPQHF.

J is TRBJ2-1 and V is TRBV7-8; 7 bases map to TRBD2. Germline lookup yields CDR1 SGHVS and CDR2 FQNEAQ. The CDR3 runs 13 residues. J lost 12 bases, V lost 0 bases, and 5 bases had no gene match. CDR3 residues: CASSLAVGGRQFF. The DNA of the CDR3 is TGTGCCAGCAGCTTAGCTGTCGGGGGGAGGCAGTTCTTC.

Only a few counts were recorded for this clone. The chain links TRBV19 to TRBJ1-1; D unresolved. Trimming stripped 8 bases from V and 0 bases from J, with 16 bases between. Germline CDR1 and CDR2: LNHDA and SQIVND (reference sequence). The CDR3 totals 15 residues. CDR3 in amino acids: CASRTQDNLNTEAFF. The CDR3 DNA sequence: TGTGCCAGTCGAACTCAAGACAACTTGAACACTGAAGCTTTCTTT.

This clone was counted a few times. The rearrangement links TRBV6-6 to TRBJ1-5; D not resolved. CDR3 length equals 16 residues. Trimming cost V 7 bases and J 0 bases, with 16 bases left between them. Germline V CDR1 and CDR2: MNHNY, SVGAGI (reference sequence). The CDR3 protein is CASKEERRHSNQPQHF. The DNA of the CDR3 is TGTGCCAGCAAGGAGGAGAGGCGCCATAGCAATCAGCCCCAGCATTTT.

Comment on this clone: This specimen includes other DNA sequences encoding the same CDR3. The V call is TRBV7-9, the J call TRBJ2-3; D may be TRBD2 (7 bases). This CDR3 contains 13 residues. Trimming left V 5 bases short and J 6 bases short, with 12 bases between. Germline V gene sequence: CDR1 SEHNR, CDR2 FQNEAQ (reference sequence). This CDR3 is CASSPRGPDTQYF. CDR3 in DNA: TGTGCCAGCAGCCCGCGGGGGCCGGATACGCAGTATTTT.

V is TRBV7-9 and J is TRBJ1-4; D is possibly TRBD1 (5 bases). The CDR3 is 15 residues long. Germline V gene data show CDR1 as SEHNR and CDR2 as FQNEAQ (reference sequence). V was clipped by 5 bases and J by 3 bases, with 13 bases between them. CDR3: CASSLLWGANEKLFF. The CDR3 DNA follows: TGTGCCAGCAGCCTGTTATGGGGGGCTAATGAAAAACTGTTTTTT.

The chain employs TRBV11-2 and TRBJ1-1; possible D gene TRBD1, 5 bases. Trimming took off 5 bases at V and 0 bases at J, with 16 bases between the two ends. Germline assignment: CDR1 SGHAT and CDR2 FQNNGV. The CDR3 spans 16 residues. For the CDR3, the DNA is TGTGCCAGCAGCACAGGCTTATCGGGTCTGAACACTGAAGCTTTCTTT. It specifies CASSTGLSGLNTEAFF.

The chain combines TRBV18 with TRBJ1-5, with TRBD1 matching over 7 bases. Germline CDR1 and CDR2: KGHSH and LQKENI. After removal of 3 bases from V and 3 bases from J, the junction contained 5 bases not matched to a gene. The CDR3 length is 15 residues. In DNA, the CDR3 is TGTGCCAGCTCACCCCTAGGGACAGTCAATCAGCCCCAGCATTTT. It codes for CASSPLGTVNQPQHF.

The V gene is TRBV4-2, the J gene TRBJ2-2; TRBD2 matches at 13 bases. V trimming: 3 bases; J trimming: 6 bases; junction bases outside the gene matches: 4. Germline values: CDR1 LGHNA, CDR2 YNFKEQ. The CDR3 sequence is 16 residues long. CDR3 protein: CASSHRLAGGSGELFF. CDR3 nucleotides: TGTGCCAGCAGCCATCGACTAGCGGGGGGATCCGGGGAGCTGTTTTTT.

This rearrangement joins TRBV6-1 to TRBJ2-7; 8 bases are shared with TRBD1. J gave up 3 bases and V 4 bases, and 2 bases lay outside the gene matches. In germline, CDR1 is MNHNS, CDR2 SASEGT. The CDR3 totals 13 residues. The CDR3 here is CASSVTGVYEQYF. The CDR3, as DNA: TGTGCCAGCAGTGTGACAGGGGTCTACGAGCAGTACTTC.

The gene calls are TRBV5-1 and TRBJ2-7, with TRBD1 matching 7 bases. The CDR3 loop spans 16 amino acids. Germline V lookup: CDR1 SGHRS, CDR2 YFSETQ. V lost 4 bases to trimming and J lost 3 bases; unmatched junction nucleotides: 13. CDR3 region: CASSAGAYRGSYEQYF. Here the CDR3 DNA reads TGCGCCAGCAGCGCGGGCGCCTACAGGGGAAGCTACGAGCAGTACTTC.

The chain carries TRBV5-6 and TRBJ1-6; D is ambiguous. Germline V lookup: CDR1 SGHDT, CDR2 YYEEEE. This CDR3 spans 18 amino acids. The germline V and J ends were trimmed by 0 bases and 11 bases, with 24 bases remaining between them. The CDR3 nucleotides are TGTGCCAGCAGCTTGGGTACGTCTCAGTTGATTATTGGTACACCCCTCCACTTT. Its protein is CASSLGTSQLIIGTPLHF.

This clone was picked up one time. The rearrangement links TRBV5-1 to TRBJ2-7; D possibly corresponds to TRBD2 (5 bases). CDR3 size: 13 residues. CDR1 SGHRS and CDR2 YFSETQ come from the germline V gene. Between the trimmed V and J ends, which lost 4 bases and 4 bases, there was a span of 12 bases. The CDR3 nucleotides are TGCGCCAGCAGCCGAGGCTGGGAGTACGAGCAGTACTTC. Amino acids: CASSRGWEYEQYF.

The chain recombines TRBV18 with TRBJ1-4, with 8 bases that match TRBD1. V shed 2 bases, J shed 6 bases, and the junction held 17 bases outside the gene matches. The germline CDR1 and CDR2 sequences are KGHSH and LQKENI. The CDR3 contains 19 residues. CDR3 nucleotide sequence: TGTGCCAGCTCACCATTCTCTGGACAGGGTAATAGTAGAGATGAAAAACTGTTTTTT. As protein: CASSPFSGQGNSRDEKLFF.

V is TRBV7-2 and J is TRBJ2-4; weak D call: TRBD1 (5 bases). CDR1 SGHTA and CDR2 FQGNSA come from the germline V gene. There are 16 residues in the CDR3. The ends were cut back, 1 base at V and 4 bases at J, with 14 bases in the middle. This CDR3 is CASSLGWGRGKNIQYF. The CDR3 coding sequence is TGTGCCAGCAGCTTAGGATGGGGTAGGGGAAAAAACATTCAGTACTTC.

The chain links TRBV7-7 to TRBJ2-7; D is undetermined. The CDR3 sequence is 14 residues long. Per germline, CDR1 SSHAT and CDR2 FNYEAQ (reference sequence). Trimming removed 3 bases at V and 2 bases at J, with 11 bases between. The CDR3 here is CASSFENSPYEQYF. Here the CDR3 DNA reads TGTGCCAGCAGCTTTGAAAACAGCCCCTACGAGCAGTACTTC.

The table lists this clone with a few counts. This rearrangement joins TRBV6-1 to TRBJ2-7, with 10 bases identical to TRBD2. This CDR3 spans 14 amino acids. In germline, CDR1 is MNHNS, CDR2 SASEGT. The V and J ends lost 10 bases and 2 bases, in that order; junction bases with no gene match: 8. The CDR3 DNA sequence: TGTGCCACGACCAGACTAGCGGGTACCTACGAGCAGTACTTC. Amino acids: CATTRLAGTYEQYF.

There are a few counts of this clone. The CDR3: CASSGWRGQYF. CDR3 coding DNA: TGTGCCAGCAGTGGGTGGAGGGGGCAGTACTTC. V is TRBV2 and J is TRBJ2-7; TRBD2 is a possible D gene (6 bases). Germline CDR1 and CDR2: SNHLY and FYNNEI. Trimming cost V 4 bases and J 9 bases, with 10 bases left between them. This CDR3 has 11 amino acids.

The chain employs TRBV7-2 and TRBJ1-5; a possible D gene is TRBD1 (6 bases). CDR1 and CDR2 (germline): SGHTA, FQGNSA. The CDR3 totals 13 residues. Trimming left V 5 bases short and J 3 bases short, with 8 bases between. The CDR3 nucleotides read TGTGCCAGCAGCCGGGACAACAATCAGCCCCAGCATTTT. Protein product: CASSRDNNQPQHF.

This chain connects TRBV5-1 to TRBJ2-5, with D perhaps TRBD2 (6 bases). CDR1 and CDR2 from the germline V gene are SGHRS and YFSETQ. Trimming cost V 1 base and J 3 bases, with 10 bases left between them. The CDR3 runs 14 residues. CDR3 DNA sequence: TGCGCCAGCAGCTTGCTGGGGGGAGAAGAGACCCAGTACTTC. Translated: CASSLLGGEETQYF.